This TCR beta chain derives from a study of chemoradiotherapy in HPV16-positive cancers. Study-wide results and caveats: Functional assays defining HPV-specific T cells used only two HPV16-positive patients. During treatment, candidate HPV-specific clones and E7-related motifs expanded in tumor.

This CDR3 comprises 13 residues. Germline-derived CDR1 and CDR2 are SGHTA and FQGNSA. Germline trimming cut 3 bases from V and 5 bases from J; bases unmatched to any gene: 2. Measured with immunoSEQ multiplex PCR; TCRdb has only the in-frame clones, and not every one. The data show roughly 23,000 clones, about two thirds seen once. This clone was observed a handful of times. The antigen is not known. This sequence was found in a human donor with HPV-associated anogenital cancer. Sampling took place from a patient who underwent chemoradiotherapy. The rearrangement joins TRBV7-2 to TRBJ2-3, with TRBD1 identical over 7 bases. The CDR3, as DNA: TGTGCCAGCAGCTTCAGACAGGGAGATACGCAGTATTTT. Encoded protein: CASSFRQGDTQYF.